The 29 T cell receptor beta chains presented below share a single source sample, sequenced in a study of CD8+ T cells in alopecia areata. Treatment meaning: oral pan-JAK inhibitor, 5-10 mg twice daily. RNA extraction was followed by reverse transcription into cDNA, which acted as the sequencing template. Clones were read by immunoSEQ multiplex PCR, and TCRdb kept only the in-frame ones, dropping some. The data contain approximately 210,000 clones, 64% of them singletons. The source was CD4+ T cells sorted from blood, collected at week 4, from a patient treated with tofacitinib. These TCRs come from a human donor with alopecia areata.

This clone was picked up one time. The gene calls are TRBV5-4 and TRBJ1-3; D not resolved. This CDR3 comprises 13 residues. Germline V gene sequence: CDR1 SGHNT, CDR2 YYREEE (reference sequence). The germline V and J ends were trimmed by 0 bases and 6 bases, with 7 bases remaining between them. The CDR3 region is CASSLETPNTIYF. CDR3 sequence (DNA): TGTGCCAGCAGCTTGGAGACTCCAAACACCATATATTTT.

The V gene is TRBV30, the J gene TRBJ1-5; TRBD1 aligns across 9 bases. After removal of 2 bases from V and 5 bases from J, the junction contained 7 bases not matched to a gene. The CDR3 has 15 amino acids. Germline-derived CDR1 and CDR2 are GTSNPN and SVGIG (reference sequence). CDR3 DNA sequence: TGTGCCTGGAGTAATCCCGGGACAGGGCATCAGCCCCAGCATTTT. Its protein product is CAWSNPGTGHQPQHF.

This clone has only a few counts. The CDR3 bases are TGTGCCAGTAGTATAAGGGCGGATTCCTACGAGCAGTACTTC. The encoded protein is CASSIRADSYEQYF. The chain links TRBV19 to TRBJ2-7; no clear D. Per the germline V gene, CDR1 is LNHDA and CDR2 is SQIVND (reference sequence). The CDR3 extends over 14 amino acids. Trimming took 2 bases from V and 1 from J, leaving 9 bases between them.

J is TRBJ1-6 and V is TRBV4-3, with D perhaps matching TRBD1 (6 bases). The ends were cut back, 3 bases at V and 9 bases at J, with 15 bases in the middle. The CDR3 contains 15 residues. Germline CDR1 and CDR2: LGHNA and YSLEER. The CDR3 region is CASSQDQGIGSPLHF. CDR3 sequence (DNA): TGCGCCAGCAGCCAGGACCAGGGGATTGGTTCACCCCTCCACTTT.

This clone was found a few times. Here the CDR3 DNA reads TGTGCCAGCAGCTCGCAGGGCGACACTGAAGCTTTCTTT. This translates into CASSSQGDTEAFF. V and J are TRBV11-2 and TRBJ1-1, with D possibly matching TRBD1 (5 bases). This CDR3 is built from 13 residues. V was clipped by 4 bases and J by 3 bases, with 9 bases between them. Germline-derived CDR1 and CDR2 are SGHAT and FQNNGV.

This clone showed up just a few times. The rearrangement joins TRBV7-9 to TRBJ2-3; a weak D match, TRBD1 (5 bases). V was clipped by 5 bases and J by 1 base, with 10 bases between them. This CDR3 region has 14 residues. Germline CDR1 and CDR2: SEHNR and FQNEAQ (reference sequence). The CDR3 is CASSLDTRTDTQYF. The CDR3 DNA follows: TGTGCCAGCAGCCTGGACACCCGCACAGATACGCAGTATTTT.

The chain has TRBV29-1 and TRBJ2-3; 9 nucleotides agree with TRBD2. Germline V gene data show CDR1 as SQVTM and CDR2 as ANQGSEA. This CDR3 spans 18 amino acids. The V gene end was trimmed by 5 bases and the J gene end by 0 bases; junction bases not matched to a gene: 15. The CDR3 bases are TGCAGCGTTCTGGCTAGCGGGAAACGCCATCTCAGCACAGATACGCAGTATTTT. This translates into CSVLASGKRHLSTDTQYF.

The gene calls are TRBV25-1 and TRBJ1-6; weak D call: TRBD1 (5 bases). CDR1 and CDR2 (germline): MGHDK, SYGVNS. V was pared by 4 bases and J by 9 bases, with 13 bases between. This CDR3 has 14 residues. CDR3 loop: CASSGKERGSPLHF. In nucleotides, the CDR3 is TGTGCCAGCAGTGGCAAGGAGAGGGGTTCACCCCTCCACTTT.

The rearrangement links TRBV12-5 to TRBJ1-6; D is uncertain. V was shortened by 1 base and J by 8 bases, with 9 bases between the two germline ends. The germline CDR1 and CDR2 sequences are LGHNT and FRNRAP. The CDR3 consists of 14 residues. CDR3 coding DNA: TGTGCTAGTGGTTTGGACGCAGGCCATTCACCCCTCCACTTT. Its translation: CASGLDAGHSPLHF. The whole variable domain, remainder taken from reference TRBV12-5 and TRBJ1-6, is DARVTQTPRHKVTEMGQEVTMRCQPILGHNTVFWYRQTMMQGLELLAYFRNRAPLDDSGMPKDRFSAEMPDATLATLKIQPSEPRDSAVYFCASGLDAGHSPLHFGNGTRLTVT.

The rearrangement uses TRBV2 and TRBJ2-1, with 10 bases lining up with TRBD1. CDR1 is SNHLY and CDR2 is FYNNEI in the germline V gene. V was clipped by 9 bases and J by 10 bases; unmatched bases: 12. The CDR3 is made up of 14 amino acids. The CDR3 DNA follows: TGTGCCAGTAGAGCCGGGACAGGGGACCGCGAGCAGTTCTTC. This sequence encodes CASRAGTGDREQFF. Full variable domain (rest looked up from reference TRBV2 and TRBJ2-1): EPEVTQTPSHQVTQMGQEVILRCVPISNHLYFYWYRQILGQKVEFLVSFYNNEISEKSEIFDDQFSVERPDGSNFTLKIRSTKLEDSAMYFCASRAGTGDREQFFGPGTRLTVL.

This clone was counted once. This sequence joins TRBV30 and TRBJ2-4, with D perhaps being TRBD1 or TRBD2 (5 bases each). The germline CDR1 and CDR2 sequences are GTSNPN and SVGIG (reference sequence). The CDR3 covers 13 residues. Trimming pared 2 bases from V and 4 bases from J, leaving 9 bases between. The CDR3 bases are TGTGCCTGGAGTCGAGGGGAGAAAAACATTCAGTACTTC. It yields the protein CAWSRGEKNIQYF.

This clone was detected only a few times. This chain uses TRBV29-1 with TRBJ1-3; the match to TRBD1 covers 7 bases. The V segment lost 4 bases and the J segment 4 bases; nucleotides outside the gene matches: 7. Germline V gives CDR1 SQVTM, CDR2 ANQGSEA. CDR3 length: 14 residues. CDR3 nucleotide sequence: TGCAGCGTTGCGACAGGGATAGCGGGAAACACCATATATTTT. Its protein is CSVATGIAGNTIYF.

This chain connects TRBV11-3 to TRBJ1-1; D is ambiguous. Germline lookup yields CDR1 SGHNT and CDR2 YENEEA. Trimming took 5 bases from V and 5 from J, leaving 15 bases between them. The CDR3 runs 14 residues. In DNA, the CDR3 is TGTGCCAGCAGCCTAGGACGGTCCGGAACTGAAGCTTTCTTT. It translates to CASSLGRSGTEAFF.

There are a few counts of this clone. The CDR3 here is CASSSRGRSYEQYF. DNA of the CDR3: TGTGCCAGCAGCTCGCGGGGGCGCTCCTACGAGCAGTACTTC. The genes are TRBV5-4 and TRBJ2-7, with a tentative D call TRBD2 (7 bases). Trimming cost V 3 bases and J 0 bases, with 10 bases left between them. The CDR3 loop spans 14 amino acids. Looked up from germline, CDR1 is SGHNT and CDR2 is YYREEE (reference sequence). Drawing the rest from reference TRBV5-4 and TRBJ2-7, the complete variable domain is ETGVTQSPTHLIKTRGQQVTLRCSSQSGHNTVSWYQQALGQGPQFIFQYYREEENGRGNFPPRFSGLQFPNYSSELNVNALELDDSALYLCASSSRGRSYEQYFGPGTRLTVT.

CDR3 region: CASSVEGGLAGSEQYF. CDR3 DNA: TGTGCCAGCAGCGTAGAGGGTGGACTAGCGGGGAGCGAGCAGTACTTC. The rearrangement uses TRBV9 and TRBJ2-7; 12 bases are shared with TRBD2. The CDR3 has 16 amino acids. J was trimmed by 6 bases and V by 0 bases; bases with no gene match: 7. Germline CDR1 SGDLS, CDR2 YYNGEE.

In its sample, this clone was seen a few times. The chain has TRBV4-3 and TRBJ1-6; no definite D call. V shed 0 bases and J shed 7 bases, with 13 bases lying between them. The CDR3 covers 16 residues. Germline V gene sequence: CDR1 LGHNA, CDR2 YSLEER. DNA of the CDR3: TGCGCCAGCAGCCAAGAGGGAACGGTCCCAAATTCACCCCTCCACTTT. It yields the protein CASSQEGTVPNSPLHF.

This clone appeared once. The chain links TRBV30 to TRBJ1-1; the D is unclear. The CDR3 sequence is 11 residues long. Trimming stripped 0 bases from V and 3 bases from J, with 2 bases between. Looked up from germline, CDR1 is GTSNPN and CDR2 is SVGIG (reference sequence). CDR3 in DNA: TGTGCCTGGAGTGTGTACACTGAAGCTTTCTTT. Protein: CAWSVYTEAFF.

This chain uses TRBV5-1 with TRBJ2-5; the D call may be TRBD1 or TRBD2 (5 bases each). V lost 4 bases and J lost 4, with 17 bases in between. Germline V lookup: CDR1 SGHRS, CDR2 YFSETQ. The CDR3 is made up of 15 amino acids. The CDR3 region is CASSATGTSGETQYF. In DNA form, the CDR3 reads TGCGCCAGCAGCGCAACCGGGACGAGCGGAGAGACCCAGTACTTC.

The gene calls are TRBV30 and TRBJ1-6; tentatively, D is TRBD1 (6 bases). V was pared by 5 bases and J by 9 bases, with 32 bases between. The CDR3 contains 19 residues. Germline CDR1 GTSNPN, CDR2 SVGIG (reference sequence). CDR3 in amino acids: CAWSGTEYNSPGAPSPLHF. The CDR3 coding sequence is TGTGCCTGGTCGGGGACGGAATATAATTCACCGGGGGCCCCTTCACCCCTCCACTTT.

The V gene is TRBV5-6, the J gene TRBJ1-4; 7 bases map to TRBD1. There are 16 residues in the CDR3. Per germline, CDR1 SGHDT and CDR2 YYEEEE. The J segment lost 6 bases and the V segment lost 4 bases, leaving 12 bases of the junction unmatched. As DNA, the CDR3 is TGTGCCAGCAGCCAAGAACCGCGCAGGGGGTATGAAAAACTGTTTTTT. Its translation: CASSQEPRRGYEKLFF. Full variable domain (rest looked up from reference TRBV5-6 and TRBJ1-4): DAGVTQSPTHLIKTRGQQVTLRCSPKSGHDTVSWYQQALGQGPQFIFQYYEEEERQRGNFPDRFSGHQFPNYSSELNVNALLLGDSALYLCASSQEPRRGYEKLFFGSGTQLSVL.

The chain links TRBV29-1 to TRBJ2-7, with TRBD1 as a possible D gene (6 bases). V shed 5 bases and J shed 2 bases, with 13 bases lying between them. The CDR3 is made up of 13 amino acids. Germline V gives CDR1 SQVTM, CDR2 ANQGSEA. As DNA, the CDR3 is TGCAGCGTTCGGGAAACAGGGCCCTACGAGCAGTACTTC. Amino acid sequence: CSVRETGPYEQYF.

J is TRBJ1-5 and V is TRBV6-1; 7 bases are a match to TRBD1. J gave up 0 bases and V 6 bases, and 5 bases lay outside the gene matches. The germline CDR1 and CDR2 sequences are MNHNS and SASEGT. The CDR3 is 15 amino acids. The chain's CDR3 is CASSEDRSSNQPQHF. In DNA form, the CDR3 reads TGTGCCAGCAGCGAGGACAGGAGTAGCAATCAGCCCCAGCATTTT.

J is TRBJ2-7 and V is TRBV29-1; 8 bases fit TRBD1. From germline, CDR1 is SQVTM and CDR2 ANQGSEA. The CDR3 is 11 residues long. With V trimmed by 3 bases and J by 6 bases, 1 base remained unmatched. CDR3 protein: CSVEDRVEQYF. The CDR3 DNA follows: TGCAGCGTTGAGGACAGGGTCGAGCAGTACTTC.

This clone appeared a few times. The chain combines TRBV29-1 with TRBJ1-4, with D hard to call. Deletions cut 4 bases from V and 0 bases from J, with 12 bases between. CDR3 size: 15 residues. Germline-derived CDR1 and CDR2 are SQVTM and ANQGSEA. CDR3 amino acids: CSVGPTGATNEKLFF. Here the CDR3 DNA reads TGCAGCGTTGGACCGACTGGAGCAACTAATGAAAAACTGTTTTTT.

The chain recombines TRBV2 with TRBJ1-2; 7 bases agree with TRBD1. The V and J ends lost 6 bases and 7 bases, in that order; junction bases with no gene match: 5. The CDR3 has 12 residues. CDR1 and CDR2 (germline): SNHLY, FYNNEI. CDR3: CASSRQGSGYTF. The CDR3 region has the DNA TGTGCCAGCAGCAGACAGGGAAGTGGCTACACCTTC.

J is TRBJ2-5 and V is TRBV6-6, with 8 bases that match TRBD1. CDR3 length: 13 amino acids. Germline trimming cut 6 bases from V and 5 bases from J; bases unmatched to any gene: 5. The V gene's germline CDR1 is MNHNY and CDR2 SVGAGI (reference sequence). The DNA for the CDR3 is TGTGCCAGCAGAATACAGGGGGAGGAGACCCAGTACTTC. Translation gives CASRIQGEETQYF.

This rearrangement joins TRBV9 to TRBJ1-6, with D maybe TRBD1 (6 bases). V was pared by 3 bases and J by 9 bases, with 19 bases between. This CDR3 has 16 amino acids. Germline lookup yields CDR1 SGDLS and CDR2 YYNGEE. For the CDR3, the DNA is TGTGCCAGCAGCGGCCATCCGGGGGGGCTTGGTTCACCCCTCCACTTT. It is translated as CASSGHPGGLGSPLHF.

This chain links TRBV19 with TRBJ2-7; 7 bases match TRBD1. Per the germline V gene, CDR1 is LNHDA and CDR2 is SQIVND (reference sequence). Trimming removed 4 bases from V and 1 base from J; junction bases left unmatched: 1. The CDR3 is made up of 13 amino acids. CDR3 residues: CASSRDRSYEQYF. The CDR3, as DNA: TGTGCCAGTAGTAGGGACAGATCCTACGAGCAGTACTTC.

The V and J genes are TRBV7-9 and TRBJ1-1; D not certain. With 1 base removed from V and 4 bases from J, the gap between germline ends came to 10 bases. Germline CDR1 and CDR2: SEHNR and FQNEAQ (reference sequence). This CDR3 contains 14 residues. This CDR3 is CASSLEVSGTEAFF. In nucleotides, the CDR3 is TGTGCCAGCAGCTTAGAGGTTAGCGGCACTGAAGCTTTCTTT.